This T cell receptor (beta chain) was recorded in a study of cytomegalovirus exposure and HLA in healthy donors. Across the whole study: In an early release, HLA-typed donors contributed about 80 million unique TCR sequences. Genotyping showed about 80% of about 370 donors falling in the Caucasian-associated ancestry cluster.

Study findings and constraints: Researchers reportedly found TCR beta sequences accurately predicted most subjects' HLA-A and HLA-B alleles.

This CDR3 has 13 amino acids. The germline V gene has CDR1 SEHNR and CDR2 FQNEAQ (reference sequence). The ends were cut back, 1 base at V and 5 bases at J, with 8 bases in the middle. The primer mix had 60 Vbeta and 13 Jbeta primers. Repertoires were generated with immunoSEQ multiplex PCR, while TCRdb's copy carries only in-frame clones and drops some. The repertoire holds 90,000 to 120,000 clones, with around 80% as singletons. Samples came from healthy bone marrow donors. A word on this clone: Its antigen is as yet unknown.

Sequenced: PBMCs. This chain uses TRBV7-9 with TRBJ1-1; D uncertain. The clonotype was recovered from a woman between 40 and 55 years old in good health and CMV-seronegative. For the CDR3, the DNA is TGTGCCAGCAGCTTAGAAGGAGAAACTGAAGCTTTCTTT. This gives the protein CASSLEGETEAFF.